This T cell receptor beta chain was recorded in a study of OX40 agonist ivuxolimab in advanced cancers. Study background: Three patients responded partially, comprising one with hepatocellular carcinoma and two with cutaneous melanoma. Study-level points and caveats: Some of the lowest clonal expansion was seen in partial responders at 0.1-3.0 mg/kg. On average, CD8+ T cells had more expanded clones than CD4+.

This clone appeared once. Its antigen remains unidentified. Patients who had autoimmune disease history or got systemic immunosuppression were left out. Method: immunoSEQ multiplex PCR; TCRdb's copy keeps in-frame clones and lacks some. The sample holds about 64,000 clones, 85% seen once. CDR1 and CDR2 from the germline V gene are PRHDT and FYEKMQ (reference sequence). The CDR3 has 13 amino acids. With 3 bases removed from V and 7 bases from J, the gap between germline ends came to 7 bases. This clonotype was obtained from an adult with an advanced solid tumor such as melanoma, head and neck, liver or kidney cancer. The sample was CD4+ or CD8+ T cells sorted from blood, taken in a trial of the OX40 agonist ivuxolimab. V is TRBV13 and J is TRBJ1-6; tentatively, D is TRBD1 (6 bases). The CDR3 reads CASSLQGNSPLHF. The CDR3 nucleotides read TGTGCCAGCAGCTTGCAGGGGAATTCACCCCTCCACTTT.